A selection of T cell receptor beta chains follows, all from one sample in a study of T cell responses to AZD1222 COVID-19 vaccine. The table came from immunoSEQ multiplex PCR; TCRdb's copy has only in-frame clones and leaves some out. The sample has roughly 120,000 clones; more than 85% are singletons. The sequenced sample was peripheral blood, obtained on day 0 of AZD1222 vaccination. The receptors derive from an adult in good health. CDR3s leave out the opening cysteine and the closing phenylalanine or tryptophan. The order of the fields is V gene, clone size, CDR3 length, CDR3 protein. Size is stated for part of the rows, as once, few or many counts, or as a class when the clone is expanded.

>TRBV2|-|12
ASTWDREDSPLH
>TRBV7-9|once|11
ASSFTGIGTQY
>TRBV2|-|16
ASSVGRRHGAANEKLF
>TRBV7-9|-|11
ASSLKRFGEQY
>TRBV5-1|-|11
ASSLGQGEKLF
>TRBV3-1/TRBV3-2|-|12
ASSQDWQDGELF
>TRBV27|-|11
ASSLTQGKEAF
>TRBV19|-|13
ASRPRDVGSYEQY
>TRBV5-4|-|11
ASSWDRSYEQY
>TRBV6-5|-|12
ASSLTGSYEKLF
>TRBV2|-|12
ASRPGGMNRPQH
>TRBV5-1|-|15
ASSLTPTGVGNEKLF
>TRBV19|-|13
ASRRGDRVNEKLF
>TRBV6-4|-|11
ASSEGPYNEQF
>TRBV29-1|-|10
SVAGSGVEQY
>TRBV7-6|-|13
ASSVSGVAGNTIY
>TRBV30|-|12
AWSVHLSSYEQY
>TRBV29-1|-|11
SVGDRLNTEAF
>TRBV12-3/TRBV12-4|once|11
ASASTKNQPQH
>TRBV27|once|12
ASSYGDTGFEQY
>TRBV7-8|once|14
ASSLARGDRAYEQY
>TRBV11-2|-|11
ASSRLVTYEQY
>TRBV19|-|15
ASSFGLAGGSYNEQF
>TRBV5-6|-|13
ASSLPGTGYNEQF
>TRBV7-6|-|14
ASSLGVAGAGDEQY
>TRBV28|-|13
ASSLVGSSYNEQF
>TRBV20-1|-|9
SAPRGEGYT
>TRBV7-8|-|11
ASSLLRTGGYT
>TRBV9|-|13
ASRRGQSFFYGYT
>TRBV6-4|-|14
ASTHPETGAATEAF
>TRBV5-1|-|13
ASSLEGQNLAGYT
>TRBV5-1|-|14
ASSLGPGQGNTEAF
>TRBV7-6|-|14
ASSSTSGSVADTQY
>TRBV5-5|-|14
ASSLGQGAESLRQF
>TRBV19|-|14
ASTLSGPPTYNEQF
>TRBV29-1|-|17
SVAGSTGGGLSGANVLT